This T cell receptor beta chain was sequenced for a study of CD8+ T cells in alopecia areata. Study background: Patients received oral tofacitinib, 5 to 10 mg twice daily, for moderate-to-severe alopecia areata.

Study results and caveats: Only a single nonresponder existed, so baseline CD8+ expansion links stay unclear. Many expanded lesional clones persisted during tofacitinib (in both scalp and blood).

RNA extraction and reverse transcription yielded cDNA as sequencing template. Sequencing was performed with immunoSEQ multiplex PCR; in TCRdb, only in-frame clones are kept and a portion is missing. Here the sample spans hundreds of thousands of clones, around 64% being singletons. This clone was seen a handful of times. Antigen specificity is unknown. Treatment here: oral pan-JAK inhibitor, 5-10 mg twice daily. Sorting from PBMCs produced CD4+ and CD8+ T cells. This specimen was CD4+ T cells sorted from blood, taken at roughly week 52, from a patient treated with tofacitinib. This TCR was sampled from a human donor with alopecia areata.

The CDR3 nucleotides are TGCAGCGCGGCAGGGGGCCCCGGGGAGCTGTTTTTT. Protein product: CSAAGGPGELFF. The chain carries TRBV29-1 and TRBJ2-2, with 8 bases fitting TRBD1. V lost 7 bases, J lost 6 bases, and 4 bases stayed unmatched. Germline assignment: CDR1 SQVTM and CDR2 ANQGSEA. CDR3 size: 12 residues.